In this sample, the clone carrying this T cell receptor (beta chain) turned up a few times. Its antigen is unidentified. Researchers used the Oncomine TCR Beta short-read assay to sequence DNA from cultured CD4+ T cells. TCRdb fed the PCR reads into MiXCR, producing one record per CDR3 protein. The sample carries approximately 23,000 distinct CDR3 sequences, 41% recorded once. The data stem from a study of vaccination and CD4 T cells after COVID-19. The overall study: SARS-CoV-2 PCR on nasal swabs had been positive for the convalescent patients; 8 or 9 were mild and one was severe. Six males and four females, two of them Hispanic, were enrolled as convalescents. The stimulating agents, overlapping spike peptides, came from SARS-CoV-2, HCoV-NL63, HCoV-OC43 and HCoV-229E.

The length of the CDR3 is 16 residues. J was trimmed by 1 base and V by 2 bases; bases with no gene match: 7. Germline V lookup: CDR1 LNHDA, CDR2 SQIVND (reference sequence). Specified time point: late sampling 161 to 241 days after vaccination in three convalescent patients. Treatment: approximately 11-day PBMC culture with coronavirus spike peptide pools or control peptides (ViraFEST assay). TCR sequencing followed the expansion of antigen-specific T cells with peptide pools in ViraFEST. The sequence was obtained from a human donor who had recovered from COVID-19. The sample in question was CD4+ T cells from blood, cultured in vitro, obtained about 7 months after SARS-CoV-2 vaccination. The chain has TRBV19 and TRBJ2-5, with 7 bases that match TRBD1. CDR3 sequence reads: CASSITGASGQETQYF. The CDR3, as DNA: TGTGCCAGTAGTATAACAGGGGCCAGCGGCCAAGAGACCCAGTACTTC. The variable domain in full, with the rest retrieved from reference TRBV19 and TRBJ2-5, is DGGITQSPKYLFRKEGQNVTLSCEQNLNHDAMYWYRQDPGQGLRLIYYSQIVNDFQKGDIAEGYSVSREKKESFPLTVTSAQKNPTAFYLCASSITGASGQETQYFGPGTRLLVL.